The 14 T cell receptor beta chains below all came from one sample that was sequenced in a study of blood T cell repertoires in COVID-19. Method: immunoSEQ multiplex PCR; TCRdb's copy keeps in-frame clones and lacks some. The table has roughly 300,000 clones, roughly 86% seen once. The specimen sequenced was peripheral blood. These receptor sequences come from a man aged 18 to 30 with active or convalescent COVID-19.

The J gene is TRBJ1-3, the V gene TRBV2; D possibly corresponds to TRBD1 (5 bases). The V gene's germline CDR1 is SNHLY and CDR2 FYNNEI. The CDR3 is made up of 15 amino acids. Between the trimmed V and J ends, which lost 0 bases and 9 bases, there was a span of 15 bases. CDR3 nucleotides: TGTGCCAGCAGTGAAGCGCAAGGGGTACGGTCCACCATATATTTT. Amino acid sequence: CASSEAQGVRSTIYF. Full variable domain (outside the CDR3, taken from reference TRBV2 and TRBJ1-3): EPEVTQTPSHQVTQMGQEVILRCVPISNHLYFYWYRQILGQKVEFLVSFYNNEISEKSEIFDDQFSVERPDGSNFTLKIRSTKLEDSAMYFCASSEAQGVRSTIYFGEGSWLTVV.

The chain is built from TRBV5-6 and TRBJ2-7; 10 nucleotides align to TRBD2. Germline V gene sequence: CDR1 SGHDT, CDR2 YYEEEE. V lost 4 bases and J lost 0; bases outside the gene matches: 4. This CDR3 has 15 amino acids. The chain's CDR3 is CASSQIAGGSYEQYF. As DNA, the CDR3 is TGTGCCAGCAGCCAAATAGCGGGGGGCTCCTACGAGCAGTACTTC.

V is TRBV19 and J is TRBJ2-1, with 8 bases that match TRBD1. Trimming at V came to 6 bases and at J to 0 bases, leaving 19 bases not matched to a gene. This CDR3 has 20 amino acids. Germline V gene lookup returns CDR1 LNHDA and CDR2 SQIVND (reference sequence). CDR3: CASSPSLGRTGIGSYNEQFF. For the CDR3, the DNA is TGTGCCAGTAGCCCCAGCTTAGGTCGGACAGGGATCGGCTCCTACAATGAGCAGTTCTTC. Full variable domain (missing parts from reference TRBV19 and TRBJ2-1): DGGITQSPKYLFRKEGQNVTLSCEQNLNHDAMYWYRQDPGQGLRLIYYSQIVNDFQKGDIAEGYSVSREKKESFPLTVTSAQKNPTAFYLCASSPSLGRTGIGSYNEQFFGPGTRLTVL.

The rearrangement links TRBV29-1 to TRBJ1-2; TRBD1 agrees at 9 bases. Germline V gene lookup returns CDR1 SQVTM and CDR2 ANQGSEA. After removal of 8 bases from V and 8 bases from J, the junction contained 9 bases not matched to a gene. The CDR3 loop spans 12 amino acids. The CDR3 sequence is CSLAQGAGGYTF. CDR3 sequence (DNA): TGCAGCCTCGCACAGGGGGCAGGGGGCTACACCTTC.

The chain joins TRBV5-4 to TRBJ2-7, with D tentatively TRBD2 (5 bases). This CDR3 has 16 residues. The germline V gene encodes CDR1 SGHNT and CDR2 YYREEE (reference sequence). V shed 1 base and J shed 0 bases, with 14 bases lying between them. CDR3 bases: TGTGCCAGCAGCTTGTTTGTGTCGGGGAACTCCTACGAGCAGTACTTC. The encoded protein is CASSLFVSGNSYEQYF.

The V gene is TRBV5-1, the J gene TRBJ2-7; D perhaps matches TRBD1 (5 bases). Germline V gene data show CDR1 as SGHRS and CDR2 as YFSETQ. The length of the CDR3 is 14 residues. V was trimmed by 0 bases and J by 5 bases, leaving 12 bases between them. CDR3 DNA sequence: TGCGCCAGCAGCTTGGATCCGGACACCAACGAGCAGTACTTC. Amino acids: CASSLDPDTNEQYF.

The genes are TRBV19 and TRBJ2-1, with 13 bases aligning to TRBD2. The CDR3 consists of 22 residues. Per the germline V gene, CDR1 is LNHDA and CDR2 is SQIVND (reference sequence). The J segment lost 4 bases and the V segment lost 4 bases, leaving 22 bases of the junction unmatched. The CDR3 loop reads CASSTSLTTSGGPITPYNEQFF. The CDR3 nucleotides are TGTGCCAGTAGTACCTCCCTCACGACTAGCGGGGGGCCGATTACCCCTTACAATGAGCAGTTCTTC.

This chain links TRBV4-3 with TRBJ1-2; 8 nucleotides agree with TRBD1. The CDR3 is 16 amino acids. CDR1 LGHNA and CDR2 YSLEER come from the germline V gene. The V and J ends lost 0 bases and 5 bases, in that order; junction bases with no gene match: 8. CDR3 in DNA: TGCGCCAGCAGCCAAGATCGTCGGGACAGGTTGTATGGCTACACCTTC. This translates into CASSQDRRDRLYGYTF.

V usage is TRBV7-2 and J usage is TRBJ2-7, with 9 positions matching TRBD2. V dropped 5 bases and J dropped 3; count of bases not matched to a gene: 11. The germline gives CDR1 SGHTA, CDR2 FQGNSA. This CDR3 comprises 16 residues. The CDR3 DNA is TGTGCCAGCAGCCCTCCCTGGGGCGGGGGGGACTACGAGCAGTACTTC. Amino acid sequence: CASSPPWGGGDYEQYF. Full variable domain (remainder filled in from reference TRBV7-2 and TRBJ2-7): GAGVSQSPSNKVTEKGKDVELRCDPISGHTALYWYRQSLGQGLEFLIYFQGNSAPDKSGLPSDRFSAERTGGSVSTLTIQRTQQEDSAVYLCASSPPWGGGDYEQYFGPGTRLTVT.

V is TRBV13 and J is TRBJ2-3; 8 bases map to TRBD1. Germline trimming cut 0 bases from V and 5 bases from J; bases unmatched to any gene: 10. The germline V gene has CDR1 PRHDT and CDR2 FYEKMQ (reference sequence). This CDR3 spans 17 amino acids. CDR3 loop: CASSLGGQVLAGDTQYF. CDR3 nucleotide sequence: TGTGCCAGCAGCTTAGGGGGACAGGTTCTAGCAGGAGATACGCAGTATTTT.

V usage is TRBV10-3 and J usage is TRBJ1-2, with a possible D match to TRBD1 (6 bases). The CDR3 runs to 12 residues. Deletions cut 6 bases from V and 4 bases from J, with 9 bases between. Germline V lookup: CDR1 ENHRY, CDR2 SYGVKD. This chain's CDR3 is CAISGDTYGYTF. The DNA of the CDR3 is TGTGCCATCAGCGGGGACACCTATGGCTACACCTTC.

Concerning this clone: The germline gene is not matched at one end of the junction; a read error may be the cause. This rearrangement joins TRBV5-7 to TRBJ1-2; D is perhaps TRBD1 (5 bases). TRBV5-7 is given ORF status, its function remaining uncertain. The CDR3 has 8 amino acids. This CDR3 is CASSGGLF. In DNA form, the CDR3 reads TGTGCCAGCAGCGGGGGACTCTTC.

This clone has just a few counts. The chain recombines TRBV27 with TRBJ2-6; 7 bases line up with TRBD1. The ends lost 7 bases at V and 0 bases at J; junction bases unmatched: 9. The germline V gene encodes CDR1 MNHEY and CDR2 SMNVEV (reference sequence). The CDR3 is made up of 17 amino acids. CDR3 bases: TGTGCCAGCACCCCGAAAGGGGGCTTCTCTGGGGCCAACGTCCTGACTTTC. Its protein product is CASTPKGGFSGANVLTF.

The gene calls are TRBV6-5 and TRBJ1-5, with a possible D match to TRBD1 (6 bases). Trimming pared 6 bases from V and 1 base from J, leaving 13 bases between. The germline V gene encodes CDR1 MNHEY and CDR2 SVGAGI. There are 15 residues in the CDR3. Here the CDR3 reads CASRGGPSSNQPQHF. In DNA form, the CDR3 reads TGTGCCAGCAGGGGGGGGCCCAGCAGCAATCAGCCCCAGCATTTT.